A selection of T cell receptor beta chains follows, all from one sample in a study of blood T cell repertoires in COVID-19. Generated by immunoSEQ multiplex PCR, the TCRdb table keeps only in-frame clones and is missing some. The profile shows some 130,000 clones, roughly 85% of them singletons. The material sequenced was peripheral blood. The origin of the receptors is an older man with acute or convalescent COVID-19. Both conserved end residues are part of each CDR3. Fields, in order: CDR3 protein, CDR3 DNA, clone size, V gene, J gene, D gene. A D gene is named only where the DNA matches it firmly. Expanded clones get a size class; other rows say once, few or many, or leave the size out.

cdr3_aa: CASSISGGVGYTQYF
cdr3_nt: TGTGCCAGTAGTATAAGCGGGGGGGTTGGATATACGCAGTATTTT
clone_size: once
v_call: TRBV19
j_call: TRBJ2-3
d_call: TRBD2

cdr3_aa: CASSSHRQEQYF
cdr3_nt: TGTGCCAGCAGCTCCCACCGACAGGAGCAGTACTTC
clone_size: .
v_call: TRBV5-6
j_call: TRBJ2-7
d_call: .

cdr3_aa: CASSSARGRAFF
cdr3_nt: TGTGCCAGCAGTTCAGCCAGGGGTCGGGCTTTCTTT
clone_size: .
v_call: TRBV6-5
j_call: TRBJ1-1
d_call: .

cdr3_aa: CASTLSGSSYNEQFF
cdr3_nt: TGTGCCAGCACCCTTAGCGGGAGCTCCTACAATGAGCAGTTCTTC
clone_size: .
v_call: TRBV5-8
j_call: TRBJ2-1
d_call: TRBD2

cdr3_aa: CAISEDRAGNTIYF
cdr3_nt: TGTGCCATCAGCGAAGACAGGGCTGGAAACACCATATATTTT
clone_size: once
v_call: TRBV10-3
j_call: TRBJ1-3
d_call: TRBD1

cdr3_aa: CASRRLDRVNYGYTF
cdr3_nt: TGTGCCAGCAGACGACTGGACAGGGTTAACTATGGCTACACCTTC
clone_size: .
v_call: TRBV6-5
j_call: TRBJ1-2
d_call: TRBD1

cdr3_aa: CASRFPGLSYEQYF
cdr3_nt: TGTGCCAGCAGGTTCCCTGGACTCTCCTACGAGCAGTACTTC
clone_size: .
v_call: TRBV6-5
j_call: TRBJ2-7
d_call: .

cdr3_aa: CATTRTTGNTIYF
cdr3_nt: TGTGCCACCACAAGGACAACTGGAAACACCATATATTTT
clone_size: .
v_call: TRBV10-3
j_call: TRBJ1-3
d_call: .

cdr3_aa: CASSYNRDNEQFF
cdr3_nt: TGTGCCAGCAGTTACAACAGGGACAATGAGCAGTTCTTC
clone_size: .
v_call: TRBV6-5
j_call: TRBJ2-1
d_call: .

cdr3_aa: CASSLAGRGKNYGYTF
cdr3_nt: TGTGCCAGCAGCTTGGCCGGCAGGGGCAAAAACTATGGCTACACCTTC
clone_size: .
v_call: TRBV5-4
j_call: TRBJ1-2
d_call: .

cdr3_aa: CASSRRQGSAYEQYF
cdr3_nt: TGTGCCAGCAGCCGCAGACAGGGTTCAGCCTACGAGCAGTACTTC
clone_size: few
v_call: TRBV14
j_call: TRBJ2-7
d_call: TRBD1

cdr3_aa: CAWSLIVGTANTEAFF
cdr3_nt: TGTGCCTGGAGCCTGATAGTCGGGACAGCGAACACTGAAGCTTTCTTT
clone_size: few
v_call: TRBV30
j_call: TRBJ1-1
d_call: TRBD1

cdr3_aa: CASSYLGSTEAFF
cdr3_nt: TGTGCCAGCAGTTACTTGGGGAGCACTGAAGCTTTCTTT
clone_size: once
v_call: TRBV6-6
j_call: TRBJ1-1
d_call: .

cdr3_aa: CSASGVTEAFF
cdr3_nt: TGCAGTGCGAGCGGGGTCACTGAAGCTTTCTTT
clone_size: .
v_call: TRBV20-1
j_call: TRBJ1-1
d_call: .

cdr3_aa: CAISEVGGTNKLGAEAFF
cdr3_nt: TGTGCCATCAGTGAGGTAGGGGGTACCAACAAATTAGGTGCTGAAGCTTTCTTT
clone_size: .
v_call: TRBV10-3
j_call: TRBJ1-1
d_call: .